The subject of this entry is one T cell receptor beta chain. The source of the sample is a study of blood T cell repertoires in COVID-19. Study-wide context: There were acute and convalescent COVID-19 samples, and they came from the United States, Italy and Spain. T cells, B-cell-depleted T cells, or PBMCs provided the cDNA or gDNA that served as material.

This CDR3 spans 15 amino acids. Germline-derived CDR1 and CDR2 are SGHVS and FQNEAQ. V shed 5 bases and J shed 6 bases, with 19 bases lying between them. Methods used by the authors: Reference gene primer amplification gave nucleated cell count estimates. Here immunoSEQ multiplex PCR was the method, and the copy in TCRdb shows in-frame clones only, minus some. V and J calls plus clone size are reproduced from that table; the DNA served to infer D and trimming. The data show 85,000 to 120,000 clones, with roughly 87% seen just once and around 2% held by the top ten. This sequence joins TRBV7-8 and TRBJ1-1; D perhaps matches TRBD1 (5 bases). Sequencing was performed on peripheral blood. This clonotype was sampled from a man aged 50 to 60 with active COVID-19. The CDR3 region is CASSRSSTDQAEAFF. The CDR3, as DNA: TGTGCCAGCAGCCGATCTTCGACAGATCAGGCTGAAGCTTTCTTT.